This T cell receptor beta chain was documented in a study of CD8 T cells in ankylosing spondylitis. Trimming took 3 bases from V and 4 from J, leaving 4 bases between them. The CDR3 is made up of 12 amino acids. Germline V CDR1 and CDR2: SEHNR, FQNEAQ (reference sequence). TCRdb reanalysed the 5' RACE reads using MiXCR and keeps one entry per CDR3 protein. The table has under 300,000 distinct CDR3 sequences, 9.5% to 12% seen once. This clonotype was detected many times. Antigen unknown. Study conclusions and caveats: Disease-associated clonotypes exhibited CD8+ identity and were relatively infrequent in peripheral blood.

V and J are TRBV7-9 and TRBJ2-1; D remains ambiguous. This clonotype was sampled from a male donor with ankylosing spondylitis or in good health (not recorded which). The sample comprised blood, either unsorted or a sorted T cell fraction (not recorded which). In nucleotides, the CDR3 is TGTGCCAGCAGCTTGGTATACAATGAGCAGTTCTTC. This sequence encodes CASSLVYNEQFF. The full variable domain, rest sourced from reference TRBV7-9 and TRBJ2-1, is DTGVSQNPRHKITKRGQNVTFRCDPISEHNRLYWYRQTLGQGPEFLTYFQNEAQLEKSRLLSDRFSAERPKGSFSTLEIQRTEQGDSAMYLCASSLVYNEQFFGPGTRLTVL.